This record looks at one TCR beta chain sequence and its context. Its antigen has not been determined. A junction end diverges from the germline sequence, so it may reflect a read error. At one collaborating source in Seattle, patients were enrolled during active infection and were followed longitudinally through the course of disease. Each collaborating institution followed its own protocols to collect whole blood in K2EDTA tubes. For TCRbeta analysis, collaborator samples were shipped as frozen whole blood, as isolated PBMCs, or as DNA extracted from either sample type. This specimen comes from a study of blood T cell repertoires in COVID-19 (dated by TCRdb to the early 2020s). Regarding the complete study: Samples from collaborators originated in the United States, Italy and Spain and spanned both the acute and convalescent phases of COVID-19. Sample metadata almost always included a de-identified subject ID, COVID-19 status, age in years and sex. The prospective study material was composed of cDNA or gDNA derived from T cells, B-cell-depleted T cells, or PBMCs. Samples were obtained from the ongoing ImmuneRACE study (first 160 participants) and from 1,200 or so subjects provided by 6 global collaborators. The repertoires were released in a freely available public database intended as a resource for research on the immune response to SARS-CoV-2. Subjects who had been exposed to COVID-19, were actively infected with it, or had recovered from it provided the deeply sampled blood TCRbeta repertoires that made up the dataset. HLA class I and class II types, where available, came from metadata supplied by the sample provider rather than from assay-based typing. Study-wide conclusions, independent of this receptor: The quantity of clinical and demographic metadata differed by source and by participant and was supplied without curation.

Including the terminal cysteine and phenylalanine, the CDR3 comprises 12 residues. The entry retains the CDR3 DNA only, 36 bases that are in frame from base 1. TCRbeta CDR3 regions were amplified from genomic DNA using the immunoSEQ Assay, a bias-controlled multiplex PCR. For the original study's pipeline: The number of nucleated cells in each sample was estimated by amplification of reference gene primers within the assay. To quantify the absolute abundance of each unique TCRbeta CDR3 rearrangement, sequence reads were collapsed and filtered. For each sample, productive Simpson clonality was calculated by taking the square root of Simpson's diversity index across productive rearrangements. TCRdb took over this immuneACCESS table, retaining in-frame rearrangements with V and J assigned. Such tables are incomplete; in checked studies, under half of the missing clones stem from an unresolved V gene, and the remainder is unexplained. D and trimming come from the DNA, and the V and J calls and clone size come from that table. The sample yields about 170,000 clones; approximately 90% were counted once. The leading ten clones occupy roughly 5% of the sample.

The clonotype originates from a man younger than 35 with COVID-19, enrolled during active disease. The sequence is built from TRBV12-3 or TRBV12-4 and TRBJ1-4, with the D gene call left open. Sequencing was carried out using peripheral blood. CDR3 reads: CASRLSNEKLLF. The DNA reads TGTGCCAGCAGGTTATCTAATGAAAAACTGCTTTTT.